These 28 T cell receptor beta chains were all obtained from the same sample, sequenced in a study of regulatory T cells in long-lasting Graves disease. Time point described: persistent/refractory GD, antithyroid drugs over 5 years with positive TRAb. Extracted PBMC RNA gave rise to the TCR library. The TCR beta library used iRepertoire HTBI primers with Arm-PCR amplification of CDR3. TCRdb re-derived calls from the multiplex PCR reads in MiXCR, one entry per CDR3 protein. The sample lists about 460,000 distinct CDR3 sequences; roughly 22% were seen once. The sample here was peripheral blood mononuclear cells (PBMCs), taken when the disease was refractory, from a patient treated with antithyroid drugs. Source of these receptors: a female donor with Graves disease.

The chain is built from TRBV20-1 and TRBJ2-3; D might be TRBD2 (6 bases). The CDR3 length is 17 residues. V was cut by 5 bases and J by 5 bases, with 26 bases left in between. The germline CDR1 and CDR2 sequences are DFQATT and SNEGSKA (reference sequence). The CDR3, as DNA: TGCAGTGCTCGAGGCGGTTGGGGCGTTGGTAGCGGAGATACGCAGTATTTT. Its protein product is CSARGGWGVGSGDTQYF.

This clonotype was picked up a small number of times. The J gene is TRBJ2-7, the V gene TRBV5-6; 9 bases are shared with TRBD2. Germline CDR1 is SGHDT and CDR2 is YYEEEE. J lost 7 bases, V lost 5 bases, and 10 bases had no gene match. This CDR3 contains 14 residues. The CDR3 loop reads CASRGLARSPEQYF. CDR3 nucleotide sequence: TGTGCCAGCAGAGGACTAGCGAGGAGCCCGGAGCAGTACTTC.

In this sample, this clonotype turned up many times. The V and J genes are TRBV6-1 and TRBJ1-1, with D perhaps matching TRBD1 (5 bases). This CDR3 has 15 amino acids. V was trimmed by 7 bases and J by 1 base, leaving 16 bases between them. Germline CDR1 and CDR2: MNHNS and SASEGT. CDR3 region: CASIRGDSRNTEAFF. As DNA, the CDR3 is TGTGCCAGCATCAGAGGAGACAGTAGGAACACTGAAGCTTTCTTT.

In DNA form, the CDR3 reads TGCAGTGCTAGGGGGACGGAGGTTTATGGCTACACCTTC. It specifies CSARGTEVYGYTF. The chain has TRBV20-1 and TRBJ1-2; perhaps TRBD1 as D (5 bases). Germline CDR1 reads DFQATT; CDR2 reads SNEGSKA (reference sequence). The CDR3 totals 13 residues. V was pared by 3 bases and J by 5 bases, with 13 bases between.

The chain recombines TRBV18 with TRBJ1-1; no firm D call. This CDR3 has 14 amino acids. Germline assignment: CDR1 KGHSH and CDR2 LQKENI. V was shortened by 2 bases and J by 5 bases, with 12 bases between the two germline ends. This CDR3 reads CASSPFDIRTEAFF. CDR3 bases: TGTGCCAGCTCACCATTCGACATAAGGACTGAAGCTTTCTTT. The whole variable domain, filled in from reference TRBV18 and TRBJ1-1, reads NAGVMQNPRHLVRRRGQEARLRCSPMKGHSHVYWYRQLPEEGLKFMVYLQKENIIDESGMPKERFSAEFPKEGPSILRIQQVVRGDSAAYFCASSPFDIRTEAFFGQGTRLTVV.

This clonotype was picked up many times. J is TRBJ1-2 and V is TRBV7-2; 10 positions match TRBD1. The CDR3 consists of 17 residues. From germline, CDR1 is SGHTA and CDR2 FQGNSA. The V and J ends lost 4 bases and 7 bases, in that order; junction bases with no gene match: 15. The CDR3 DNA is TGTGCCAGCAGCTCGTCAACGGCCCGGGACAGGGGATCTGGCTACACCTTC. Translation gives CASSSSTARDRGSGYTF.

This clonotype was detected a few times. The rearrangement uses TRBV11-2 and TRBJ2-5; D call uncertain. CDR3 length: 14 residues. Germline loops: CDR1 SGHAT, CDR2 FQNNGV. The V end lost 2 bases, the J end lost 1 base, and 8 bases lay between the germline ends. CDR3: CASSLSDFQETQYF. In nucleotides, the CDR3 is TGTGCCAGCAGCTTAAGTGACTTCCAAGAGACCCAGTACTTC. Full variable domain (remainder filled in from reference TRBV11-2 and TRBJ2-5): EAGVAQSPRYKIIEKRQSVAFWCNPISGHATLYWYQQILGQGPKLLIQFQNNGVVDDSQLPKDRFSAERLKGVDSTLKIQPAKLEDSAVYLCASSLSDFQETQYFGPGTRLLVL.

V usage is TRBV12-3 or TRBV12-4 and J usage is TRBJ1-3; D possibly corresponds to TRBD1 (6 bases). The CDR3 consists of 16 residues. Between the trimmed V and J ends, which lost 6 bases and 4 bases, there was a span of 19 bases. In DNA, the CDR3 is TGTGCCAGCAGGCGGCCCTGGGGGGCGTGGGGAAACACCATATATTTT. Its translation is CASRRPWGAWGNTIYF.

This rearrangement joins TRBV28 to TRBJ2-7; 8 nucleotides line up with TRBD2. This CDR3 comprises 16 residues. The germline V gene encodes CDR1 MDHEN and CDR2 SYDVKM. The J segment lost 7 bases and the V segment lost 6 bases, leaving 17 bases of the junction unmatched. The CDR3 coding sequence is TGTGCCAGCAGCCTACCCCTACGGGGGGGAACCGGGGAGCAGTACTTC. Encoded protein: CASSLPLRGGTGEQYF.

The genes are TRBV30 and TRBJ1-3, with D unclear. This CDR3 spans 14 amino acids. Trimming took off 1 base at V and 0 bases at J, with 7 bases between the two ends. Germline V gene lookup returns CDR1 GTSNPN and CDR2 SVGIG (reference sequence). CDR3 residues: CAWSAGSSGNTIYF. The CDR3 nucleotides are TGTGCCTGGAGTGCAGGAAGCTCTGGAAACACCATATATTTT.

Many counts were recorded for this clonotype. The chain combines TRBV7-2 with TRBJ1-1, with 7 bases identical to TRBD1. This CDR3 has 14 residues. Trimming cost V 4 bases and J 1 base; bases outside gene matches: 3. Looked up from germline, CDR1 is SGHTA and CDR2 is FQGNSA. CDR3 residues: CASSSYRGNTEAFF. DNA for the CDR3: TGTGCCAGCAGCTCATACAGGGGGAACACTGAAGCTTTCTTT. Full variable domain (remainder filled in from reference TRBV7-2 and TRBJ1-1): GAGVSQSPSNKVTEKGKDVELRCDPISGHTALYWYRQSLGQGLEFLIYFQGNSAPDKSGLPSDRFSAERTGGSVSTLTIQRTQQEDSAVYLCASSSYRGNTEAFFGQGTRLTVV.

The table lists this clonotype with many counts. V and J are TRBV12-3 or TRBV12-4 and TRBJ1-2; perhaps TRBD1 as D (6 bases). There are 14 residues in the CDR3. V was clipped by 8 bases and J by 7 bases, with 20 bases between them. CDR3 in DNA: TGTGCCAGCTCCAGTTTGACAGGCGGCCTTGGCTACACCTTC. Its protein product is CASSSLTGGLGYTF.

V and J are TRBV27 and TRBJ1-6; 8 bases map to TRBD1. J gave up 11 bases and V 5 bases, and 5 bases lay outside the gene matches. CDR3 length: 13 amino acids. CDR1 and CDR2 (germline): MNHEY, SMNVEV (reference sequence). This CDR3 reads CASSLGTGAPLHF. The CDR3 DNA follows: TGTGCCAGCAGTCTAGGGACAGGAGCACCCCTCCACTTT.

The chain couples TRBV4-3 to TRBJ2-7; D gene ambiguous. CDR3 size: 15 residues. The germline CDR1 and CDR2 sequences are LGHNA and YSLEER. V was pared by 1 base and J by 2 bases, with 12 bases between. This CDR3 is CASSQVFQTPYEQYF. Here the CDR3 DNA reads TGCGCCAGCAGCCAAGTTTTTCAGACACCCTACGAGCAGTACTTC.

V gene TRBV28 combines with J gene TRBJ1-1, with D possibly TRBD1 on 6 matching bases. Germline CDR1 is MDHEN and CDR2 is SYDVKM. V dropped 3 bases and J dropped 5 bases, with 13 bases sitting between them. The CDR3 has 14 residues. This chain's CDR3 is CASSFSGALTEAFF. CDR3 coding DNA: TGTGCCAGCAGTTTTTCAGGGGCTTTAACTGAAGCTTTCTTT.

This clonotype came up many times. One junction end does not reproduce the germline sequence, and a read error may be involved. This chain uses TRBV12-3 or TRBV12-4 with TRBJ1-2; D is unclear. The length of the CDR3 is 12 residues. CDR3 protein: CASSLGPYGYTF. The CDR3 DNA sequence: TGTGCCAGCAGCTTAGGACCCTATGGCTACACCTTC.

This clonotype was found many times. The rearrangement links TRBV2 to TRBJ1-5; possibly TRBD1 for D (6 bases). The germline CDR1 and CDR2 sequences are SNHLY and FYNNEI. CDR3 length equals 13 residues. The V and J ends lost 6 bases and 7 bases respectively, with 13 bases between them. The CDR3 region is CASRGGPPQPQHF. CDR3 sequence (DNA): TGTGCCAGCAGGGGGGGGCCGCCACAGCCCCAGCATTTT. The variable domain in full, completed from reference TRBV2 and TRBJ1-5, reads EPEVTQTPSHQVTQMGQEVILRCVPISNHLYFYWYRQILGQKVEFLVSFYNNEISEKSEIFDDQFSVERPDGSNFTLKIRSTKLEDSAMYFCASRGGPPQPQHFGDGTRLSIL.

This clonotype was detected ten times or more. The J gene is TRBJ2-7, the V gene TRBV12-3 or TRBV12-4, with 7 bases lining up with TRBD2. The CDR3 is made up of 13 amino acids. J was trimmed by 7 bases and V by 8 bases; bases with no gene match: 11. The DNA of the CDR3 is TGTGCCAGCGGGGAGGGGCGGGCAAGGGAGCAGTACTTC. It encodes CASGEGRAREQYF.

The rearrangement uses TRBV20-1 and TRBJ1-6, with D perhaps TRBD1 (5 bases). The V gene lost 5 bases and the J gene lost 6 bases, with 14 bases spanning the gap. Germline loops: CDR1 DFQATT, CDR2 SNEGSKA (reference sequence). The CDR3 has 14 amino acids. As DNA, the CDR3 is TGCAGTGCTCGGCCTCGGGACGGTAATTCACCCCTCCACTTT. Translation: CSARPRDGNSPLHF.

This chain connects TRBV7-9 to TRBJ2-3; D may be TRBD2 (5 bases). The V gene lost 6 bases and the J gene lost 0 bases, with 10 bases spanning the gap. CDR1 is SEHNR and CDR2 is FQNEAQ in the germline V gene (reference sequence). CDR3 size: 14 residues. The CDR3 DNA sequence: TGTGCCAGCAGACTCAGGACTAGCACAGATACGCAGTATTTT. Translated, it gives CASRLRTSTDTQYF.

The sample holds a few counts of this clonotype. The chain carries TRBV29-1 and TRBJ2-1; 10 nucleotides line up with TRBD2. Germline V gene data show CDR1 as SQVTM and CDR2 as ANQGSEA. After removal of 7 bases from V and 6 bases from J, the junction contained 9 bases not matched to a gene. The CDR3 loop spans 14 amino acids. The CDR3 region is CSGGKSGGANEQFF. CDR3 in DNA: TGCAGCGGGGGAAAAAGCGGGGGGGCCAATGAGCAGTTCTTC.

This clonotype was seen only once. V gene TRBV28 combines with J gene TRBJ2-7; 9 bases are a match to TRBD1. The V gene's germline CDR1 is MDHEN and CDR2 SYDVKM. The CDR3 runs 14 residues. V was pared by 6 bases and J by 7 bases, with 10 bases of the junction left unmatched. The CDR3 DNA is TGTGCCAGCAGCACCGGGACAGGGAGTGGTGAGCAGTACTTC. Encoded protein: CASSTGTGSGEQYF.

This clonotype came up many times. The chain employs TRBV12-3 or TRBV12-4 and TRBJ2-5, with a weak D call TRBD2 (5 bases). The V end was cut by 5 bases, the J end by 2 bases, with 12 bases between. This CDR3 is built from 14 residues. This chain's CDR3 is CASSQRSGQETQYF. The CDR3 nucleotides read TGTGCCAGCAGTCAGCGATCGGGGCAAGAGACCCAGTACTTC.

As concerns this clonotype: A much larger clonotype is one base distant, so this may be a read error. The conserved phenylalanine or tryptophan normally closing the CDR3 is absent here, so this likely arose from a read error. This sequence joins TRBV3-1 and TRBJ1-6; D ambiguous. Trimming took off 4 bases at V and 6 bases at J, with 10 bases between the two ends. Germline V CDR1 and CDR2: LGHDT, YNNKEL (reference sequence). The CDR3 sequence is 14 residues long. CDR3 region: CASSPRTGNSPLHL. Written as DNA, the CDR3 is TGTGCCAGCAGCCCCAGGACGGGTAATTCACCCCTCCACCTT.

This chain joins TRBV4-1 and TRBJ1-4, with a tentative D call TRBD1 (6 bases). V was clipped by 1 base and J by 8 bases, with 14 bases between them. This CDR3 region has 15 residues. In germline, CDR1 is MGHRA, CDR2 YSYEKL. CDR3: CASSQGQGQPEKLFF. In nucleotides, the CDR3 is TGCGCCAGCAGCCAAGGGCAGGGGCAGCCGGAAAAACTGTTTTTT.

As concerns this clonotype: A single base separates this from a much larger clone, so it may be a read error. The gene calls are TRBV29-1 and TRBJ1-1; D call uncertain. The CDR3 is 12 residues long. V dropped 6 bases and J dropped 1 base, with 9 bases sitting between them. Germline V gives CDR1 SQVTM, CDR2 ANQGSEA. CDR3: CSVRKGNTEAFF. CDR3 DNA: TGCAGCGTGCGTAAGGGGAACACTGAAGCTTTCTTT.

In this sample, this clonotype turned up a few times. The V and J genes are TRBV30 and TRBJ1-5; D possibly corresponds to TRBD1 (5 bases). Between the trimmed V and J ends, which lost 4 bases and 2 bases, there was a span of 12 bases. Germline CDR1 is GTSNPN and CDR2 is SVGIG (reference sequence). CDR3 length equals 14 residues. The CDR3 DNA reads as TGTGCCTGGACAGTAGGGGACGGCAATCAGCCCCAGCATTTT. Protein sequence: CAWTVGDGNQPQHF.

The V gene is TRBV7-2, the J gene TRBJ2-3, with no clear D. The CDR3 length is 14 residues. Deletions cut 2 bases from V and 0 bases from J, with 6 bases between. Germline V gene data show CDR1 as SGHTA and CDR2 as FQGNSA. CDR3 in amino acids: CASSLPLSTDTQYF. CDR3 coding DNA: TGTGCCAGCAGCTTACCCCTTAGCACAGATACGCAGTATTTT. The full variable domain, completed using reference TRBV7-2 and TRBJ2-3, is GAGVSQSPSNKVTEKGKDVELRCDPISGHTALYWYRQSLGQGLEFLIYFQGNSAPDKSGLPSDRFSAERTGGSVSTLTIQRTQQEDSAVYLCASSLPLSTDTQYFGPGTRLTVL.